These 28 T cell receptor beta chains were all obtained from the same sample, sequenced in a study of T cell clonality in common variable immunodeficiency. Only in-frame clones appear in the TCRdb table, and some are missing; sequencing was by immunoSEQ multiplex PCR. The sample shows about 44,000 clones, none of them appearing just once. Material: peripheral blood mononuclear cells. The source is a person aged 18-70 years in good health.

This clone has a count of ten or more. With the read ending 3 residues before the CDR3 end, the germline J gene is used to fill in that end. The chain couples TRBV7-2 to TRBJ2-2; 8 bases are shared with TRBD2. This CDR3 is 15 amino acids long. Germline V CDR1 and CDR2: SGHTA, FQGNSA. V dropped 0 bases and J dropped 3; count of bases not matched to a gene: 0. The sequenced CDR3 bases are TGTGCCAGCAGCTTAGCCGGGGGGGACACCGGGGAG. Protein sequence: CASSLAGGDTGE. The full CDR3 sequence reads CASSLAGGDTGELFF.

This clone was counted at least ten times. The sequenced part of the CDR3 DNA is TGCAGCGTTGAAGTTCAGGGAGGACCCTACAATGAG. It codes for CSVEVQGGPYNE. The whole CDR3 reads CSVEVQGGPYNEQFF. V and J are TRBV29-1 and TRBJ2-1, with D perhaps matching TRBD2 (6 bases). The read is 3 residues too short to cover the CDR3 end, so that end is filled in from the germline J gene. The germline V and J ends were trimmed by 1 base and 2 bases, with 12 bases remaining between them. The CDR3 loop spans 15 amino acids. CDR1 and CDR2 (germline): SQVTM, ANQGSEA.

This clone was counted a few times. The sequenced fragment ends 3 residues before the CDR3 boundary, so the rest is inferred from the germline J gene. V usage is TRBV11-2 and J usage is TRBJ2-7, with 12 bases identical to TRBD1. The CDR3 has 15 amino acids. Germline V CDR1 and CDR2: SGHAT, FQNNGV. V shed 3 bases and J 3 bases; nucleotides not matched to a gene: 3. Incomplete CDR3 DNA: TGTGCCAGCAGCTTCGGGACAGGGGGCTTCTACGAG. This codes for CASSFGTGGFYE. The CDR3 as a whole reads CASSFGTGGFYEQYF.

This clone occurred many times. The read ends 3 residues before the CDR3 terminus; that terminus is restored from the germline J gene. The same CDR3 can be traced to other DNA sequences in this sample. The chain couples TRBV6-1 to TRBJ1-2, with D hard to call. Trimming shortened V by 6 bases and J by 3 bases, and 11 bases separated the two germline ends. This CDR3 is 13 amino acids long. From germline, CDR1 is MNHNS and CDR2 SASEGT. CDR3 DNA, as far as it was read: TGTGCCAGCAGCGAACTCGGTTACTATGGC. Translating it yields CASSELGYYG. The whole CDR3 reads CASSELGYYGYTF.

This clone has at least ten counts. The read is 3 residues too short to cover the CDR3 end, so that end is filled in from the germline J gene. Additional DNA sequences in this sample encode the identical CDR3. The chain is built from TRBV5-4 and TRBJ1-1, with D possibly TRBD1 on 5 matching bases. There are 14 residues in the CDR3. Germline V gene data show CDR1 as SGHNT and CDR2 as YYREEE (reference sequence). V lost 2 bases and J 0 bases, leaving 8 bases between the germline ends. The covered CDR3 bases are TGTGCCAGCAGCTTAGACAGTTTGAACACTGAA. Translation gives CASSLDSLNTE. From start to end, the CDR3 is CASSLDSLNTEAFF.

In its sample, this clone was seen a few times. The missing CDR3 end, 3 residues past where the read stops, is filled in from the germline J gene. The rearrangement uses TRBV7-2 and TRBJ1-1; TRBD1 matches at 8 bases. CDR3 length: 14 amino acids. Germline V gives CDR1 SGHTA, CDR2 FQGNSA. V dropped 8 bases and J dropped 1; count of bases not matched to a gene: 6. This CDR3 reads CASFRDRTNTEAFF. The sequenced part of the CDR3 DNA is TGTGCCAGCTTCCGGGACAGGACGAACACTGAA.

Many counts were recorded for this clone. The CDR3 end lies 3 residues beyond the end of the read and is filled in from the germline J gene. The genes are TRBV12-5 and TRBJ2-1; tentative D call: TRBD2 (5 bases). V shed 1 base and J shed 6 bases, with 16 bases lying between them. Germline loops: CDR1 LGHNT, CDR2 FRNRAP. The CDR3 is made up of 16 amino acids. Partial CDR3 DNA: TGTGCTAGTGGTTTGGAACACCCTGAGGGCCTCAATGAG. Translation gives CASGLEHPEGLNE. The entire CDR3 protein reads CASGLEHPEGLNEQFF.

This clone has a count of ten or more. The read ends 3 residues shy of where the CDR3 ends; the end is completed using the germline J gene. The chain combines TRBV7-8 with TRBJ1-1; D is possibly TRBD1 (5 bases). V lost 5 bases and J 6 bases, leaving 16 bases between the germline ends. The germline gives CDR1 SGHVS, CDR2 FQNEAQ. The CDR3 runs 14 residues. The CDR3 bases that were read are TGTGCCAGCAGCCGCACCGAGGGGAGGGCTGAA. This codes for CASSRTEGRAE. The full CDR3 reads CASSRTEGRAEAFF.

This clone was recorded at least ten times. Sequencing ends 3 residues short of the CDR3 end; the germline J gene provides the rest. The V call is TRBV5-1, the J call TRBJ2-7; 7 bases align to TRBD2. The J segment lost 5 bases and the V segment lost 9 bases, leaving 17 bases of the junction unmatched. Germline CDR1 and CDR2: SGHRS and YFSETQ. This CDR3 has 15 residues. The sequenced part of the CDR3 DNA is TGCGCCACAAACCCGGGCGGGAGCCTTTTAAACGAG. Encoded protein: CATNPGGSLLNE. The complete CDR3 sequence is CATNPGGSLLNEQYF. Based on the CDR3 plus reference TRBV5-1 and TRBJ2-7, the full variable domain is KAGVTQTPRYLIKTRGQQVTLSCSPISGHRSVSWYQQTPGQGLQFLFEYFSETQRNKGNFPGRFSGRQFSNSRSEMNVSTLELGDSALYLCATNPGGSLLNEQYFGPGTRLTVT.

In this sample, this clone turned up many times. The read terminates 3 residues ahead of where the CDR3 ends, so the germline J gene completes it. This chain links TRBV14 with TRBJ2-3; 13 bases are a match to TRBD2. Unmatched junction bases numbered 8, after V lost 8 bases and J lost 3 bases. The CDR3 runs to 16 residues. CDR1 is SGHDN, CDR2 FVKESK, per germline. The CDR3 reads CASSKTSGGTTDTQYF. CDR3 DNA, as far as it was read: TGTGCCAGCTCTAAGACTAGCGGGGGGACGACAGATACG.

This clone was seen ten or more times. The read is 3 residues too short to cover the CDR3 end, so that end is filled in from the germline J gene. The sample carries other DNA sequences with the same CDR3. The genes are TRBV6-1 and TRBJ1-1; D might be TRBD1 (6 bases). This CDR3 has 13 amino acids. Trimming took 3 bases from V and 6 from J, leaving 11 bases between them. The V gene's germline CDR1 is MNHNS and CDR2 SASEGT. CDR3 sequence: CASSDRGAPEAFF. Partial CDR3 DNA: TGTGCCAGCAGTGATCGGGGGGCCCCTGAA.

This clone was seen at least ten times. The observed sequence ends 3 residues before the CDR3 terminus, with the missing tail filled in from the germline J gene. V and J are TRBV20-1 and TRBJ2-1; D gene unclear. In germline, CDR1 is DFQATT, CDR2 SNEGSKA (reference sequence). CDR3 length equals 10 residues. The V end lost 3 bases, the J end lost 9 bases, and 6 bases lay between the germline ends. Partial CDR3 DNA: TGCAGTGCTAGTGACATTGAG. Its protein product is CSASDIE. From start to end, the CDR3 is CSASDIEQFF.

This clone occurred many times. Other DNA sequences in this specimen translate into the identical CDR3. CDR3 DNA, as far as it was read: TGTGCCTGGGGAGGACAGGGGGCTTTGAACACTGAA. Translated: CAWGGQGALNTE. The entire CDR3 protein is CAWGGQGALNTEAFF. The chain couples TRBV30 to TRBJ1-1; 11 nucleotides match TRBD1. The CDR3 extends 3 residues past the end of the read, so its final part is completed from the germline J gene. The CDR3 runs to 15 residues. Trimming took 5 bases from V and 0 from J; bases not matched to a gene: 5. Germline V gene lookup returns CDR1 GTSNPN and CDR2 SVGIG (reference sequence). Drawing the rest from reference TRBV30 and TRBJ1-1, the complete variable domain is SQTIHQWPATLVQPVGSPLSLECTVEGTSNPNLYWYRQAAGRGLQLLFYSVGIGQISSEVPQNLSASRPQDRQFILSSKKLLLSDSGFYLCAWGGQGALNTEAFFGQGTRLTVV.

This clone came up many times. The CDR3 sequence is CSAPLTGGAEAFF. The CDR3 bases that were read are TGCAGCGCCCCCTTGACAGGGGGTGCTGAA. The chain joins TRBV29-1 to TRBJ1-1, with TRBD1 identical over 9 bases. The sequenced fragment ends 3 residues before the CDR3 boundary, so the rest is inferred from the germline J gene. The trim removed 7 bases at V and 6 bases at J, leaving 9 bases unmatched. The CDR3 loop spans 13 amino acids. Per the germline V gene, CDR1 is SQVTM and CDR2 is ANQGSEA.

This clone was recorded at least ten times. The read finishes 3 residues shy of the CDR3 end, and the germline J gene is used to complete it. The chain has TRBV19 and TRBJ1-1, with a weak D call TRBD1 (6 bases). Germline assignment: CDR1 LNHDA and CDR2 SQIVND (reference sequence). The CDR3 is 15 residues long. Trimming pared 4 bases from V and 6 bases from J, leaving 18 bases between. The sequenced part of the CDR3 DNA is TGTGCCAGTAGTAACCCCCGGGGGGGGCGTTCTGAA. Its protein product is CASSNPRGGRSE. The entire CDR3 reads CASSNPRGGRSEAFF.

This clone came up many times. Coverage ceases 3 residues before the CDR3 finishes, and the germline J gene fills in the end. This rearrangement joins TRBV19 to TRBJ2-7; 8 nucleotides line up with TRBD2. In germline, CDR1 is LNHDA, CDR2 SQIVND (reference sequence). This CDR3 region has 14 residues. J gave up 4 bases and V 1 base, and 3 bases lay outside the gene matches. The CDR3 bases that were read are TGTGCCAGTAGTATAGCGAGCGGGGGTTACGAG. This translates into CASSIASGGYE. The complete CDR3 reads CASSIASGGYEQYF. Full variable domain (remainder filled in from reference TRBV19 and TRBJ2-7): DGGITQSPKYLFRKEGQNVTLSCEQNLNHDAMYWYRQDPGQGLRLIYYSQIVNDFQKGDIAEGYSVSREKKESFPLTVTSAQKNPTAFYLCASSIASGGYEQYFGPGTRLTVT.

The sample holds many counts of this clone. Sequencing ends 3 residues short of the CDR3 end; the germline J gene provides the rest. The chain recombines TRBV4-1 with TRBJ2-3; D remains ambiguous. V lost 2 bases to trimming and J lost 2 bases, with 2 bases between them. The CDR3 is 12 residues long. Germline V gives CDR1 MGHRA, CDR2 YSYEKL. The CDR3 region is CASSQYTDTQYF. The sequenced CDR3 bases are TGCGCCAGCAGCCAATACACAGATACG.

In its sample, this clone was seen many times. The read ends 3 residues before the CDR3 terminus; that terminus is restored from the germline J gene. The chain combines TRBV9 with TRBJ2-2; D is perhaps TRBD2 (5 bases). Trimming pared 3 bases from V and 5 bases from J, leaving 20 bases between. Looked up from germline, CDR1 is SGDLS and CDR2 is YYNGEE. There are 17 residues in the CDR3. The CDR3 bases that were read are TGTGCCAGCAGCGGACCACTCGGACTCCCAGAAACCGGGGAG. The encoded protein is CASSGPLGLPETGE. The complete CDR3 reads CASSGPLGLPETGELFF.

This clone was picked up many times. The CDR3 extends 3 residues past the end of the read, so its final part is completed from the germline J gene. This chain links TRBV18 with TRBJ2-6; no reliable D call. From germline, CDR1 is KGHSH and CDR2 LQKENI. CDR3 length equals 15 residues. The V end was cut by 2 bases, the J end by 0 bases, with 5 bases between. CDR3 bases read: TGTGCCAGCTCACCATTCGTCTCTGGGGCCAACGTC. It specifies CASSPFVSGANV. The complete CDR3 reads CASSPFVSGANVLTF. The full variable domain, in which reference TRBV18 and TRBJ2-6 provide the parts outside the CDR3, is NAGVMQNPRHLVRRRGQEARLRCSPMKGHSHVYWYRQLPEEGLKFMVYLQKENIIDESGMPKERFSAEFPKEGPSILRIQQVVRGDSAAYFCASSPFVSGANVLTFGAGSRLTVL.

In this sample, this clone turned up many times. The CDR3 goes on 3 residues after the read ends, and that part is filled in from the germline J gene. The chain has TRBV9 and TRBJ2-1, with D perhaps being TRBD1 or TRBD2 (6 bases each). V was pared by 0 bases and J by 5 bases, with 15 bases between. The CDR3 has 16 amino acids. Per the germline V gene, CDR1 is SGDLS and CDR2 is YYNGEE. CDR3 amino acids: CASSVGAQGRNNEQFF. Incomplete CDR3 DNA: TGTGCCAGCAGCGTAGGGGCCCAGGGGAGGAACAATGAG. Full variable domain (missing parts from reference TRBV9 and TRBJ2-1): DSGVTQTPKHLITATGQRVTLRCSPRSGDLSVYWYQQSLDQGLQFLIQYYNGEERAKGNILERFSAQQFPDLHSELNLSSLELGDSALYFCASSVGAQGRNNEQFFGPGTRLTVL.

This clone was observed many times. With the read ending 3 residues before the CDR3 end, the germline J gene is used to fill in that end. The chain recombines TRBV7-9 with TRBJ2-3, with 8 bases matching TRBD2. From germline, CDR1 is SEHNR and CDR2 FQNEAQ (reference sequence). The CDR3 has 15 residues. CDR3 DNA (partial): TGTGCACTCAGGCCAGGACTAGCTCACACAGATACG. The encoded protein is CALRPGLAHTDT. The full-length CDR3 reads as CALRPGLAHTDTQYF. Using reference TRBV7-9 and TRBJ2-3 for the parts outside the CDR3, the full variable domain is DTGVSQNPRHKITKRGQNVTFRCDPISEHNRLYWYRQTLGQGPEFLTYFQNEAQLEKSRLLSDRFSAERPKGSFSTLEIQRTEQGDSAMYLCALRPGLAHTDTQYFGPGTRLTVL.

Concerning this clone: The DNA ends 3 residues before the CDR3 does, and the rest of the CDR3 is filled in from the germline J gene. The chain links TRBV18 to TRBJ2-4; weak D call: TRBD2 (5 bases). The length of the CDR3 is 14 residues. Germline lookup yields CDR1 KGHSH and CDR2 LQKENI. CDR3 bases read: TGTGCCAGCTCAACGGGAATATTAGACTATGGT. Translated: CASSTGILDYG. In full, the CDR3 is CASSTGILDYGQYF.

In this sample, this clone turned up many times. The DNA ends 3 residues before the CDR3 does, and the rest of the CDR3 is filled in from the germline J gene. This rearrangement joins TRBV18 to TRBJ2-5; perhaps TRBD1 as D (6 bases). The CDR3 sequence is 13 residues long. Germline CDR1 is KGHSH and CDR2 is LQKENI. Trimming took off 6 bases at V and 2 bases at J, with 10 bases between the two ends. CDR3 bases read: TGTGCCAGCTCGTTCGGACAGCAAGAGACC. Translated, it gives CASSFGQQET. The CDR3 in its entirety is CASSFGQQETQYF. Full variable domain (remainder filled in from reference TRBV18 and TRBJ2-5): NAGVMQNPRHLVRRRGQEARLRCSPMKGHSHVYWYRQLPEEGLKFMVYLQKENIIDESGMPKERFSAEFPKEGPSILRIQQVVRGDSAAYFCASSFGQQETQYFGPGTRLLVL.

This clone came up many times. The read halts 3 residues ahead of the CDR3 end, with the missing end drawn from the germline J gene. This chain joins TRBV20-1 and TRBJ2-3; 7 bases agree with TRBD2. Germline CDR1 DFQATT, CDR2 SNEGSKA (reference sequence). J lost 2 bases, V lost 3 bases, and 5 bases had no gene match. This CDR3 spans 14 amino acids. CDR3 DNA, as far as it was read: TGCAGTGCTAGGCTAGCGGTGGACACAGATACG. Translated, it gives CSARLAVDTDT. The complete CDR3 sequence is CSARLAVDTDTQYF.

This clone was picked up a small number of times. The read comes to an end 3 residues before the CDR3 does, leaving the germline J gene to fill in the end. The chain uses TRBV20-1 and TRBJ2-5; 9 positions agree with TRBD2. Trimming removed 3 bases from V and 5 bases from J; junction bases left unmatched: 10. CDR3 size: 15 residues. The V gene's germline CDR1 is DFQATT and CDR2 SNEGSKA (reference sequence). CDR3 amino acids: CSASSRRGGRETQYF. The sequenced CDR3 bases are TGCAGTGCTAGTTCACGGCGGGGGGGCCGGGAGACC.

This clone was counted at least ten times. The read terminates 3 residues ahead of where the CDR3 ends, so the germline J gene completes it. The V gene is TRBV5-6, the J gene TRBJ1-2, with a weak D call TRBD1 (5 bases). There are 14 residues in the CDR3. Per the germline V gene, CDR1 is SGHDT and CDR2 is YYEEEE. V shed 7 bases and J shed 5 bases, with 18 bases lying between them. The DNA read from the CDR3 is TGTGCCAGCTGGCCGTGGGGCCCGCTTTATGGC. This codes for CASWPWGPLYG. The entire CDR3 protein is CASWPWGPLYGYTF.

This clone has ten or more counts. The sequence runs out 3 residues before the end of the CDR3; the remainder is reconstructed from the germline J gene. The V and J genes are TRBV6-2 or TRBV6-3 and TRBJ2-2; TRBD1 is a possible D gene (6 bases). Germline values: CDR1 MNHEY, CDR2 SVGEGT. The V gene lost 2 bases and the J gene lost 0 bases, with 7 bases spanning the gap. The CDR3 totals 15 residues. The CDR3 is CASSYTGTNTGELFF. The part of the CDR3 DNA that was read is TGTGCCAGCAGTTACACAGGGACGAACACCGGGGAG.

This clone was counted ten times or more. The DNA ends 3 residues before the CDR3 does, and the rest of the CDR3 is filled in from the germline J gene. The chain links TRBV2 to TRBJ1-4; TRBD1 is a possible D gene (6 bases). The V end was cut by 3 bases, the J end by 5 bases, with 10 bases between. Germline CDR1 and CDR2: SNHLY and FYNNEI. This CDR3 is built from 14 residues. The CDR3 spells CASSDGTRNEKLFF. CDR3 DNA, as far as it was read: TGTGCCAGCAGTGACGGGACAAGGAATGAAAAA.